These 28 T cell receptor beta chains were sequenced from one sample in a study of blood T cell repertoires in COVID-19. Data came from immunoSEQ multiplex PCR; TCRdb stores just in-frame clones and leaves some out. The sample gives hundreds of thousands of clones, around nine tenths of which show up once; about 6% is in the top ten. The sequenced material came from peripheral blood. The receptor set was obtained from a man aged 60 to 69 who had recovered from COVID-19.

This clone was observed a handful of times. The CDR3 reads CAISESLQNGGTQYF. The CDR3 DNA follows: TGTGCCATCAGTGAGTCCCTACAGAACGGGGGGACCCAGTACTTC. The chain carries TRBV10-3 and TRBJ2-5; TRBD2 is a possible D gene (6 bases). The CDR3 is 15 residues long. V was clipped by 0 bases and J by 7 bases, with 15 bases between them. Germline lookup yields CDR1 ENHRY and CDR2 SYGVKD.

This chain connects TRBV11-2 to TRBJ2-5, with 14 bases matching TRBD2. In germline, CDR1 is SGHAT, CDR2 FQNNGV. This CDR3 comprises 18 residues. The junction had 7 bases not matched to a gene; V was cut back by 3 bases and J by 1 base. The DNA for the CDR3 is TGTGCCAGCAGCTTCCTTCGGGGACTAGCGGGAGCCCAAGAGACCCAGTACTTC. It translates to CASSFLRGLAGAQETQYF.

The chain uses TRBV12-3 or TRBV12-4 and TRBJ2-3, with D maybe TRBD1 (6 bases). V was clipped by 6 bases and J by 2 bases, with 9 bases between them. The CDR3 runs 13 residues. CDR3 coding DNA: TGTGCCAGCAGGGGACATGACACAGATACGCAGTATTTT. Protein: CASRGHDTDTQYF.

This chain joins TRBV7-9 and TRBJ2-1; TRBD1 matches 9 bases. CDR1 SEHNR and CDR2 FQNEAQ come from the germline V gene (reference sequence). With V trimmed by 11 bases and J by 3 bases, 2 bases remained unmatched. The CDR3 length is 12 residues. CDR3 loop: CAADRGYNEQFF. The CDR3 coding sequence is TGTGCCGCGGACAGGGGCTACAATGAGCAGTTCTTC. Drawing the rest from reference TRBV7-9 and TRBJ2-1, the complete variable domain is DTGVSQNPRHKITKRGQNVTFRCDPISEHNRLYWYRQTLGQGPEFLTYFQNEAQLEKSRLLSDRFSAERPKGSFSTLEIQRTEQGDSAMYLCAADRGYNEQFFGPGTRLTVL.

The V call is TRBV21-1, the J call TRBJ2-7; the D call of TRBD1 is as the table states it, not checked on the DNA. TRBV21-1 is assigned pseudogene status. This CDR3 is 17 amino acids long. The CDR3 DNA sequence: TGTGCCAGCCCTTCTCGATACGGGCAGGGGGCCTCCTACGAGCAGTACTTC. Its translation is CASPSRYGQGASYEQYF.

This clone was found once. The chain links TRBV7-3 to TRBJ1-2; 10 bases match TRBD1. In germline, CDR1 is SGHTA, CDR2 FQGTGA. The CDR3 runs to 15 residues. V shed 5 bases and J 4 bases; nucleotides not matched to a gene: 7. This chain's CDR3 is CASSASGTGVYGYTF. The CDR3 coding sequence is TGTGCCAGCAGCGCGTCCGGGACAGGGGTCTATGGCTACACCTTC.

This chain uses TRBV5-1 with TRBJ2-1; the D is unclear. Looked up from germline, CDR1 is SGHRS and CDR2 is YFSETQ. The CDR3 sequence is 14 residues long. Trimming removed 0 bases at V and 7 bases at J, with 11 bases between. The CDR3 nucleotides are TGCGCCAGCAGCTTGGGACTCCTTGGGAATGAGCAGTTCTTC. This encodes CASSLGLLGNEQFF.

The chain is built from TRBV28 and TRBJ2-7; TRBD2 might be the D (6 bases). Germline V lookup: CDR1 MDHEN, CDR2 SYDVKM. The CDR3 is made up of 12 amino acids. The V end lost 10 bases, the J end lost 1 base, and 11 bases lay between the germline ends. The DNA for the CDR3 is TGTGCCACCAGAAGCGGGTCCTACGAGCAGTACTTC. This codes for CATRSGSYEQYF.

V usage is TRBV21-1 and J usage is TRBJ1-1; the table calls TRBD1, which could not be checked here. TRBV21-1 counts as a pseudogene. The CDR3 spans 16 residues. This CDR3 is CASNPLQCSINTEAFF. The DNA of the CDR3 is TGTGCCAGCAACCCCCTACAGTGTTCAATAAACACTGAAGCTTTCTTT.

The rearrangement joins TRBV24-1 to TRBJ2-5; 7 nucleotides match TRBD1. Trimming removed 5 bases from V and 2 bases from J; junction bases left unmatched: 4. CDR1 KGHDR and CDR2 SFDVKD come from the germline V gene. The CDR3 contains 14 residues. The CDR3 loop is CATSARQGQETQYF. CDR3 in DNA: TGTGCCACCAGTGCACGACAGGGACAAGAGACCCAGTACTTC.

The J gene is TRBJ2-5, the V gene TRBV10-3, with 13 bases matching TRBD2. V was clipped by 8 bases and J by 5 bases; unmatched bases: 11. Germline lookup yields CDR1 ENHRY and CDR2 SYGVKD. The CDR3 contains 16 residues. The CDR3 DNA follows: TGTGCCATCCGGGGAACTAGCGGGGGGGCGTGGGAGACCCAGTACTTC. Protein product: CAIRGTSGGAWETQYF.

The gene calls are TRBV24-1 and TRBJ2-5; D possibly corresponds to TRBD1 (5 bases). Trimming took 6 bases from V and 1 from J, leaving 14 bases between them. Germline V gene data show CDR1 as KGHDR and CDR2 as SFDVKD. The length of the CDR3 is 15 residues. In DNA, the CDR3 is TGTGCCACCAGTACACCCCGACAGCCCCAAGAGACCCAGTACTTC. This translates into CATSTPRQPQETQYF.

This chain connects TRBV11-2 to TRBJ2-1; 10 positions match TRBD2. CDR1 and CDR2 (germline): SGHAT, FQNNGV. Trimming at V came to 3 bases and at J to 6 bases, leaving 2 bases not matched to a gene. The CDR3 is 14 amino acids. The chain's CDR3 is CASSFSGGINEQFF. CDR3 DNA: TGTGCCAGCAGCTTTAGCGGGGGGATCAATGAGCAGTTCTTC.

The rearrangement links TRBV3-1 (or the pseudogene TRBV3-2) to TRBJ1-5; D perhaps matches TRBD1 (6 bases). V lost 3 bases, J lost 0 bases, and 15 bases lay in between. Germline V CDR1 and CDR2: LGHDT, YNNKEL (reference sequence). This CDR3 is 17 amino acids long. DNA for the CDR3: TGTGCCAGCAGCCATTCAGGGGCATATAATAGCAATCAGCCCCAGCATTTT. Translation gives CASSHSGAYNSNQPQHF.

The chain carries TRBV6-5 and TRBJ1-2; TRBD1 matches at 7 bases. This CDR3 region has 12 residues. Germline assignment: CDR1 MNHEY and CDR2 SVGAGI. Trimming removed 10 bases from V and 4 bases from J; junction bases left unmatched: 6. Here the CDR3 DNA reads TGTGCCACCACTACAGGGGCCTATGGCTACACCTTC. Amino acid sequence: CATTTGAYGYTF.

This chain joins TRBV24-1 and TRBJ2-3; 10 nucleotides agree with TRBD2. The CDR3 runs to 16 residues. Germline lookup yields CDR1 KGHDR and CDR2 SFDVKD. V was pared by 3 bases and J by 7 bases, with 9 bases of the junction left unmatched. The CDR3 loop reads CATSDQASGGSNTQYF. CDR3 DNA: TGTGCCACCAGTGATCAGGCTAGCGGGGGATCAAATACGCAGTATTTT.

This clone occurred a few times. The rearrangement uses TRBV30 and TRBJ2-2, with 7 nucleotides matching TRBD2. V shed 0 bases, J shed 4 bases, and the junction held 5 bases outside the gene matches. Germline V gene lookup returns CDR1 GTSNPN and CDR2 SVGIG (reference sequence). This CDR3 spans 15 amino acids. As DNA, the CDR3 is TGTGCCTGGAGTGTGGCGGGAGAGTCCACCGGGGAGCTGTTTTTT. Its translation is CAWSVAGESTGELFF.

V and J are TRBV3-1 (or the pseudogene TRBV3-2) and TRBJ1-2; the D gene is possibly TRBD1 (5 bases). The CDR3 covers 16 residues. Germline CDR1 reads LGHDT; CDR2 reads YNNKEL (reference sequence). V was clipped by 4 bases and J by 4 bases, with 19 bases between them. The CDR3 DNA follows: TGTGCCAGCAGCCGAGAATCGGCAGGGCCTTCCTATGGCTACACCTTC. It specifies CASSRESAGPSYGYTF.

The rearrangement joins TRBV27 to TRBJ1-6, with TRBD1 matching over 7 bases. V lost 0 bases to trimming and J lost 2 bases; unmatched junction nucleotides: 1. Germline CDR1 is MNHEY and CDR2 is SMNVEV (reference sequence). The CDR3 has 16 amino acids. The CDR3 spells CASSLSGGAYNSPLHF. CDR3 sequence (DNA): TGTGCCAGCAGTTTATCAGGGGGCGCCTATAATTCACCCCTCCACTTT.

This rearrangement joins TRBV24-1 to TRBJ2-3; 7 positions agree with TRBD2. CDR3 size: 17 residues. Trimming took 4 bases from V and 0 from J; bases not matched to a gene: 9. CDR1 is KGHDR and CDR2 is SFDVKD in the germline V gene. This chain's CDR3 is CATSDLYGGDSTDTQYF. The CDR3, as DNA: TGTGCCACCAGTGACCTCTATGGGGGGGATAGCACAGATACGCAGTATTTT.

This clone turned up a few times. This chain connects TRBV4-2 to TRBJ2-2; TRBD2 matches 7 bases. Germline V CDR1 and CDR2: LGHNA, YNFKEQ. V lost 1 base to trimming and J lost 0 bases; unmatched junction nucleotides: 8. The CDR3 contains 18 residues. CDR3 protein: CASSQGSGGSTNTGELFF. Here the CDR3 DNA reads TGTGCCAGCAGCCAAGGTTCGGGAGGATCGACGAACACCGGGGAGCTGTTTTTT.

This chain uses TRBV30 with TRBJ1-6; 10 bases fit TRBD1. The ends lost 2 bases at V and 10 bases at J; junction bases unmatched: 11. The CDR3 runs 16 residues. In germline, CDR1 is GTSNPN, CDR2 SVGIG (reference sequence). Here the CDR3 reads CAWSLAGTGVRSPLHF. Written as DNA, the CDR3 is TGTGCCTGGAGTTTGGCCGGGACAGGGGTTCGGTCACCCCTCCACTTT.

This sequence joins TRBV5-1 and TRBJ1-1; 7 nucleotides agree with TRBD1. The length of the CDR3 is 15 residues. J lost 1 base, V lost 4 bases, and 7 bases had no gene match. Germline values: CDR1 SGHRS, CDR2 YFSETQ. The CDR3 nucleotides are TGCGCCAGCAGCCCGGGGGACAGAACGAACACTGAAGCTTTCTTT. Its protein is CASSPGDRTNTEAFF.

The chain uses TRBV5-1 and TRBJ2-7; 7 positions match TRBD1. V was clipped by 4 bases and J by 6 bases; unmatched bases: 4. The length of the CDR3 is 12 residues. The germline V gene has CDR1 SGHRS and CDR2 YFSETQ. CDR3 in DNA: TGCGCCAGCAGCCTCGGACAGGTCGAGCAGTACTTC. The encoded protein is CASSLGQVEQYF.

The gene calls are TRBV2 and TRBJ1-6; maybe TRBD1 (6 bases). V was trimmed by 7 bases and J by 10 bases, leaving 20 bases between them. The CDR3 is 15 residues long. Germline CDR1 and CDR2: SNHLY and FYNNEI. The CDR3 bases are TGTGCCAGCACGGAACAGGGACCTGGCAACTCACCCCTCCACTTT. It specifies CASTEQGPGNSPLHF.

The chain links TRBV7-3 to TRBJ2-7, with 9 bases matching TRBD1. The CDR3 extends over 14 amino acids. Germline loops: CDR1 SGHTA, CDR2 FQGTGA. Unmatched junction bases numbered 7, after V lost 5 bases and J lost 5 bases. The CDR3 bases are TGTGCCAGCAGCCAGAGGACAGGGGTCCACGAGCAGTACTTC. This translates into CASSQRTGVHEQYF. Using reference TRBV7-3 and TRBJ2-7 for the parts outside the CDR3, the full variable domain is GAGVSQTPSNKVTEKGKYVELRCDPISGHTALYWYRQSLGQGPEFLIYFQGTGAADDSGLPNDRFFAVRPEGSVSTLKIQRTERGDSAVYLCASSQRTGVHEQYFGPGTRLTVT.

The genes are TRBV3-1 (or the pseudogene TRBV3-2) and TRBJ1-2; tentative D call: TRBD1 (6 bases). This CDR3 has 14 amino acids. Germline-derived CDR1 and CDR2 are LGHDT and YNNKEL (reference sequence). Trimming removed 4 bases from V and 8 bases from J, with 17 bases in between. The CDR3 is CASSPTRGAQGYTF. CDR3 nucleotides: TGTGCCAGCAGCCCAACTCGGGGGGCCCAAGGCTACACCTTC.

This clone showed up just once. This sequence joins TRBV19 and TRBJ2-1; TRBD1 is a possible D gene (6 bases). Deletions cut 5 bases from V and 8 bases from J, with 13 bases between. The CDR3 extends over 13 amino acids. Germline V lookup: CDR1 LNHDA, CDR2 SQIVND (reference sequence). The CDR3 DNA reads as TGTGCCAGTAGTCCCAAGACAGGTTATGAGCAGTTCTTC. It translates to CASSPKTGYEQFF. The variable domain in full, completed from reference TRBV19 and TRBJ2-1, reads DGGITQSPKYLFRKEGQNVTLSCEQNLNHDAMYWYRQDPGQGLRLIYYSQIVNDFQKGDIAEGYSVSREKKESFPLTVTSAQKNPTAFYLCASSPKTGYEQFFGPGTRLTVL.